This is a list of T cell receptor beta chains from one sample in a study of shared clonotypes between healthy human individuals. TCRdb's table, derived via immunoSEQ multiplex PCR, lists solely in-frame clones and lacks some. Of roughly 600,000 clones in the sample, 95% to 98% were seen once. What was sequenced was naive CD8+ T cells sorted from blood. The source is a man aged 25-45 years in good health. Both conserved end residues are part of each CDR3. The order of the fields is CDR3 protein, CDR3 DNA, V gene, CDR3 length, D gene, J gene, clone size. D genes are given only for firm matches. Rows may omit the clone size; those that give it use once, few, many or a size class.

CASSLSPGLAGQETQYF	TGCGCCAGCAGCCTATCCCCGGGACTAGCGGGCCAAGAGACCCAGTACTTC	TRBV4-1	17	TRBD2	TRBJ2-5	.
CASSLAGSRAEQYF	TGTGCCAGCAGCTTGGCCGGATCCAGGGCCGAGCAGTACTTC	TRBV5-4	14	.	TRBJ2-7	few
CASSYSTRGTGELFF	TGTGCCAGCAGTTACTCGACTCGGGGAACCGGGGAGCTGTTTTTT	TRBV6-5	15	.	TRBJ2-2	.
CASSYEPGQTMQPQHF	TGTGCCAGCAGCTATGAGCCGGGACAGACTATGCAGCCCCAGCATTTT	TRBV5-4	16	TRBD1	TRBJ1-5	.
CASSPWTEENTIYF	TGTGCCAGCAGCCCTTGGACAGAAGAAAACACCATATATTTT	TRBV11-2	14	.	TRBJ1-3	.
CASSTGGHQPQHF	TGTGCCAGCAGTACAGGGGGCCATCAGCCCCAGCATTTT	TRBV27	13	TRBD1	TRBJ1-5	.
CASSRQGDSNQPQHF	TGCGCCAGCAGCCGACAGGGGGATAGCAATCAGCCCCAGCATTTT	TRBV4-1	15	TRBD1	TRBJ1-5	.
CASSQGGGNGLRPWGVAYEQYF	TGTGCCAGCAGCCAGGGAGGGGGTAATGGACTTCGGCCTTGGGGTGTCGCCTACGAGCAGTACTTC	TRBV28	22	.	TRBJ2-7	.
CSVDRQGYNEQFF	TGCAGCGTTGATCGGCAGGGGTACAATGAGCAGTTCTTC	TRBV29-1	13	.	TRBJ2-1	.
CSVAGTVSYEQYF	TGCAGCGTTGCCGGGACAGTATCCTACGAGCAGTACTTC	TRBV29-1	13	TRBD1	TRBJ2-7	.
CASSPGQGRETQYF	TGCGCCAGCAGCCCGGGACAGGGGAGAGAGACCCAGTACTTC	TRBV5-1	14	TRBD1	TRBJ2-5	.
CASSLVEGAGTEAFF	TGCGCCAGCAGCTTGGTTGAGGGAGCCGGCACTGAAGCTTTCTTT	TRBV5-1	15	.	TRBJ1-1	.
CASSEMGSGYGYTF	TGTGCCAGCAGTGAAATGGGGTCGGGCTATGGCTACACCTTC	TRBV6-1	14	.	TRBJ1-2	.
CASSQGRRPTEAFF	TGCGCCAGCAGCCAGGGACGGAGGCCCACTGAAGCTTTCTTT	TRBV4-1	14	.	TRBJ1-1	.
CASTLYPPTMVDTIYF	TGTGCCAGTACCCTATACCCACCCACGATGGTGGACACCATATATTTT	TRBV19	16	.	TRBJ1-3	.
CASTSDREWDTQYF	TGTGCCAGCACTAGTGATCGTGAGTGGGATACGCAGTATTTT	TRBV7-2	14	.	TRBJ2-3	.
CASSVGTSELTDTQYF	TGTGCCAGCAGCGTTGGGACTAGCGAACTCACAGATACGCAGTATTTT	TRBV9	16	TRBD2	TRBJ2-3	.
CASSFPLELGQGAEGNQPQHF	TGTGCCAGCAGTTTTCCCCTCGAGCTGGGACAGGGGGCAGAGGGCAATCAGCCCCAGCATTTT	TRBV28	21	TRBD1	TRBJ1-5	.
CASSTTGQIYEQYF	TGTGCCAGCAGTACCACGGGACAAATCTACGAGCAGTACTTC	TRBV7-9	14	.	TRBJ2-7	.
CASSPRGNNEKLFF	TGTGCCAGCAGCCCACGCGGGAATAATGAAAAACTGTTTTTT	TRBV9	14	.	TRBJ1-4	.
CASRKNTGELFF	TGTGCCAGCCGAAAGAACACCGGGGAGCTGTTTTTT	TRBV27	12	.	TRBJ2-2	.
CASSPGTGGRNTIYF	TGTGCCAGCAGCCCCGGGACAGGGGGCAGAAACACCATATATTTT	TRBV27	15	TRBD1	TRBJ1-3	.
CASSSVRGLMNEQFF	TGTGCCAGCAGCTCAGTTCGGGGACTAATGAATGAGCAGTTCTTC	TRBV11-2	15	TRBD2	TRBJ2-1	.
CASRGDTNTEAFF	TGCGCCAGCAGAGGGGACACCAACACTGAAGCTTTCTTT	TRBV5-1	13	.	TRBJ1-1	.
CASSVVILAGNPEITNLQFF	TGTGCCAGCTCAGTCGTCATCCTAGCGGGAAATCCGGAAATTACGAATTTGCAGTTCTTC	TRBV27	20	TRBD2	TRBJ2-1	.
CASSFTGGDIQYF	TGTGCCAGCAGCTTCACAGGGGGGGACATTCAGTACTTC	TRBV7-2	13	.	TRBJ2-4	.